The rows below give T cell receptor beta chains drawn from one sample of a study of shared clonotypes between healthy human individuals. The repertoire was sequenced with immunoSEQ multiplex PCR; TCRdb's copy has only in-frame clones and lacks some. The sample records 450,000 to 500,000 clones, roughly 80% being singletons. The sample consisted of PBMCs. The receptors were gathered from a woman between 40 and 55 years old in good health. Some clones in this sample may be carry-over from other donors' samples. Each CDR3 is given with its conserved first and last residue. D genes are given only for firm matches.

j_call: TRBJ2-7
d_call: -
v_call: TRBV5-4
cdr3_aa: CASSLDLGSPYEQYF

j_call: TRBJ1-5
d_call: -
v_call: TRBV6-1
cdr3_aa: CASSEDIYQPQHF

j_call: TRBJ2-7
d_call: -
v_call: TRBV9
cdr3_aa: CASSPQGGFTPYEQYF

j_call: TRBJ1-4
d_call: -
v_call: TRBV28
cdr3_aa: CASSLVRNEKLFF

j_call: TRBJ2-4
d_call: -
v_call: TRBV11-2
cdr3_aa: CASSGQAGGVRDIQYF

j_call: TRBJ2-1
d_call: -
v_call: TRBV7-2
cdr3_aa: CASSLAWGEQFF

j_call: TRBJ1-6
d_call: -
v_call: TRBV25-1
cdr3_aa: CASSALGGGGAASPLHF

j_call: TRBJ1-1
d_call: -
v_call: TRBV29-1
cdr3_aa: CSVEVSGVDTEAFF

j_call: TRBJ2-1
d_call: -
v_call: TRBV11-2
cdr3_aa: CASTPLGLGYNEQFF

j_call: TRBJ1-4
d_call: TRBD1
v_call: TRBV19
cdr3_aa: CASSTSPGQGYGTNEKLFF

j_call: TRBJ2-7
d_call: TRBD2
v_call: TRBV7-8
cdr3_aa: CASSLDTSGNYEQYF

j_call: TRBJ2-7
d_call: -
v_call: TRBV5-3
cdr3_aa: CARSSIDLTYEQYF

j_call: TRBJ2-7
d_call: -
v_call: TRBV18
cdr3_aa: CASSPSIATYEQYF

j_call: TRBJ2-2
d_call: -
v_call: TRBV5-6
cdr3_aa: CASSTRGRTGELFF

j_call: TRBJ2-7
d_call: TRBD1
v_call: TRBV11-1
cdr3_aa: CASSRGPGQVSYEQYF